The rows below give T cell receptor beta chains drawn from one sample of a study of CD8+CD57+ T cells in acquired aplastic anemia. TCRdb used MiXCR to reprocess the reads, holding one entry per CDR3 protein. The sample carries around 170,000 distinct CDR3 sequences, less than 50% recorded once. Material: sorted CD4+, CD8+, or CD8+CD57+ T cells (not recorded which) from PBMCs. The receptors here all came from a human donor with aplastic anemia. Both conserved end residues are part of each CDR3. The D gene is left open where the match is weak. Clone size is stated in some rows and not others, as once, few, many or a class when expanded.

CDR3aa: CASILDKMPGELFF; CDR3nt: TGTGCCAGCATCTTGGACAAAATGCCCGGGGAGCTGTTTTTT; abundance: many; d_gene: -; j_gene: TRBJ2-2; v_gene: TRBV11-3
CDR3aa: CASSVDPSGGAKDTQYF; CDR3nt: TGTGCCAGCAGCGTAGATCCTAGCGGGGGGGCGAAAGATACGCAGTATTTT; abundance: many; d_gene: TRBD2; j_gene: TRBJ2-3; v_gene: TRBV9
CDR3aa: CASSSGQGRFSGNTIYF; CDR3nt: TGTGCCAGCAGCTCGGGACAGGGGAGATTCTCTGGAAACACCATATATTTT; abundance: few; d_gene: TRBD1; j_gene: TRBJ1-3; v_gene: TRBV5-4
CDR3aa: CASSRLDEQFF; CDR3nt: TGTGCCAGCAGCCGTTTGGATGAGCAGTTCTTC; abundance: many; d_gene: -; j_gene: TRBJ2-1; v_gene: TRBV7-9
CDR3aa: CASSTQGGTQYF; CDR3nt: TGTGCCAGCAGCACCCAGGGGGGTACGCAGTATTTT; abundance: -; d_gene: -; j_gene: TRBJ2-3; v_gene: TRBV7-7
CDR3aa: CASSVGEVARETQYF; CDR3nt: TGTGCCAGCAGCGTAGGGGAGGTAGCTAGGGAGACCCAGTACTTC; abundance: many; d_gene: -; j_gene: TRBJ2-5; v_gene: TRBV9
CDR3aa: CASSLKVSSGANVLTF; CDR3nt: TGTGCCAGCAGCTTGAAGGTTAGCTCTGGGGCCAACGTCCTGACTTTC; abundance: many; d_gene: -; j_gene: TRBJ2-6; v_gene: TRBV7-2
CDR3aa: CASSLFISDTWYGYTF; CDR3nt: TGTGCCAGCAGCTTGTTTATCAGTGACACTTGGTATGGCTACACCTTC; abundance: many; d_gene: -; j_gene: TRBJ1-2; v_gene: TRBV5-5
CDR3aa: CASSLGSGDRGFTEAFF; CDR3nt: TGTGCCAGCAGCTTAGGTTCGGGAGACAGGGGCTTCACTGAAGCTTTCTTT; abundance: many; d_gene: TRBD1; j_gene: TRBJ1-1; v_gene: TRBV7-9
CDR3aa: CSAHSDRGVSYEQYF; CDR3nt: TGCAGTGCCCATTCCGACAGGGGAGTGTCCTACGAGCAGTACTTC; abundance: many; d_gene: TRBD1; j_gene: TRBJ2-7; v_gene: TRBV20-1
CDR3aa: CAISTPSGGHEQYF; CDR3nt: TGTGCCATATCCACTCCTAGCGGGGGGCACGAGCAGTACTTC; abundance: few; d_gene: TRBD2; j_gene: TRBJ2-7; v_gene: TRBV10-3
CDR3aa: CASSQAGTGPYNEQFF; CDR3nt: TGTGCCAGCAGCCAAGCCGGGACAGGGCCTTACAATGAGCAGTTCTTC; abundance: -; d_gene: TRBD1; j_gene: TRBJ2-1; v_gene: TRBV4-2
CDR3aa: CSVGPNTEAFF; CDR3nt: TGCAGCGTAGGGCCAAACACTGAAGCTTTCTTT; abundance: once; d_gene: -; j_gene: TRBJ1-1; v_gene: TRBV29-1
CDR3aa: CASSEQGVGYAF; CDR3nt: TGTGCCAGCAGTGAGCAGGGAGTTGGCTACGCCTTC; abundance: -; d_gene: -; j_gene: TRBJ1-2; v_gene: TRBV10-3
CDR3aa: CASSLDGGAPTDTQYF; CDR3nt: TGTGCCAGCAGCTTGGATGGGGGCGCCCCCACAGATACGCAGTATTTT; abundance: few; d_gene: -; j_gene: TRBJ2-3; v_gene: TRBV5-4
CDR3aa: CASGRGGYGYTF; CDR3nt: TGTGCCAGCGGCCGAGGAGGCTATGGCTACACCTTC; abundance: many; d_gene: -; j_gene: TRBJ1-2; v_gene: TRBV6-1
CDR3aa: CASSLGGDTGNAIYF; CDR3nt: TGTGCCAGCAGCTTAGGAGGGGACACTGGAAACGCCATATACTTT; abundance: -; d_gene: -; j_gene: TRBJ1-3; v_gene: TRBV11-2
CDR3aa: CACSGGGGTDTQYF; CDR3nt: TGTGCCTGCAGCGGGGGCGGGGGGACAGATACGCAGTATTTT; abundance: -; d_gene: TRBD2; j_gene: TRBJ2-3; v_gene: TRBV9
CDR3aa: CASSPATSNYGYTF; CDR3nt: TGTGCCAGCAGCCCGGCGACCAGTAACTATGGCTACACCTTC; abundance: many; d_gene: -; j_gene: TRBJ1-2; v_gene: TRBV5-4
CDR3aa: CASSVREAQPQHF; CDR3nt: TGTGCCAGCAGTGTTCGGGAAGCCCAGCCCCAGCATTTT; abundance: few; d_gene: -; j_gene: TRBJ1-5; v_gene: TRBV2
CDR3aa: CASSLAGAQYF; CDR3nt: TGTGCCAGCAGCTTGGCAGGGGCCCAGTACTTC; abundance: -; d_gene: -; j_gene: TRBJ2-5; v_gene: TRBV7-2
CDR3aa: CASSLGGCGCTF; CDR3nt: TGTGCCAGCAGCTTAGGGGGTTGTGGCTGCACCTTC; abundance: -; d_gene: -; j_gene: TRBJ1-2; v_gene: TRBV7-2
CDR3aa: CASSLTGASTEAFF; CDR3nt: TGCGCCAGCAGCTTGACAGGGGCTAGTACTGAAGCTTTCTTT; abundance: -; d_gene: TRBD1; j_gene: TRBJ1-1; v_gene: TRBV5-1
CDR3aa: CAIRGEYTEAFF; CDR3nt: TGTGCCATCAGGGGGGAGTACACTGAAGCTTTCTTT; abundance: -; d_gene: -; j_gene: TRBJ1-1; v_gene: TRBV10-3
CDR3aa: CSAWTGAEAFF; CDR3nt: TGCAGCGCGTGGACAGGGGCTGAAGCTTTCTTT; abundance: many; d_gene: TRBD1; j_gene: TRBJ1-1; v_gene: TRBV29-1
CDR3aa: CASRQGGSNQPQHF; CDR3nt: TGCGCCAGCAGACAGGGAGGGAGCAATCAGCCCCAGCATTTT; abundance: many; d_gene: -; j_gene: TRBJ1-5; v_gene: TRBV10-2
CDR3aa: CSAFHSGRARDEQFF; CDR3nt: TGCAGTGCTTTCCATAGCGGGAGGGCCCGGGATGAGCAGTTCTTC; abundance: many; d_gene: TRBD2; j_gene: TRBJ2-1; v_gene: TRBV20-1
CDR3aa: CASSSQTPLGQSYGYTF; CDR3nt: TGTGCCAGTAGTTCCCAAACCCCCCTCGGACAGTCCTATGGCTACACCTTC; abundance: many; d_gene: -; j_gene: TRBJ1-2; v_gene: TRBV19
CDR3aa: CASSSLAGDEQYF; CDR3nt: TGTGCCAGCTCATCCCTCGCGGGGGACGAGCAGTACTTC; abundance: -; d_gene: TRBD2; j_gene: TRBJ2-7; v_gene: TRBV18
CDR3aa: CSVETSGGGEQFF; CDR3nt: TGCAGCGTTGAGACTAGCGGGGGGGGGGAGCAGTTCTTC; abundance: many; d_gene: TRBD2; j_gene: TRBJ2-1; v_gene: TRBV29-1
CDR3aa: CATSPGQGANQPQHF; CDR3nt: TGTGCCACCAGTCCGGGACAGGGGGCGAATCAGCCCCAGCATTTT; abundance: -; d_gene: TRBD1; j_gene: TRBJ1-5; v_gene: TRBV15
CDR3aa: CASSESGGTDTQYF; CDR3nt: TGTGCCAGCAGCGAGAGCGGGGGCACAGATACGCAGTATTTT; abundance: many; d_gene: TRBD2; j_gene: TRBJ2-3; v_gene: TRBV9